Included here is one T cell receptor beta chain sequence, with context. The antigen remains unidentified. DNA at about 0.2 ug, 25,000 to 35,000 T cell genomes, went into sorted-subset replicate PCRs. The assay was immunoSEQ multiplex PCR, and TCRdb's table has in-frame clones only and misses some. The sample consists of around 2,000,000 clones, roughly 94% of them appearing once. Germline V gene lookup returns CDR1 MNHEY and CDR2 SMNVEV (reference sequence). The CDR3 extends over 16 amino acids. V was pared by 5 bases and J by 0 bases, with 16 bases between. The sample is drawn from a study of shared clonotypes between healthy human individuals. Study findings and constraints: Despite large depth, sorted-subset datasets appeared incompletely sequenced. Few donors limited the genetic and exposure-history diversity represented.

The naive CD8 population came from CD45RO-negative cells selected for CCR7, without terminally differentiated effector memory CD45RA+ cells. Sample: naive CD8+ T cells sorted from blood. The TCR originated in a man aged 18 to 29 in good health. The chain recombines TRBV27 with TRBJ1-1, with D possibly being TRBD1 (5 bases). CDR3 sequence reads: CASSPISGGLNTEAFF. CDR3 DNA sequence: TGTGCCAGCAGTCCCATATCCGGGGGTCTGAACACTGAAGCTTTCTTT.